These 25 T cell receptor beta chains were sequenced from one sample in a study of blood T cell repertoires in COVID-19 (TCRdb year 2020). The library was obtained by the immunoSEQ multiplex PCR assay. The clones in this table, taken by TCRdb from immuneACCESS, are in-frame only. Not every clone is retained; where verified, under half of the shortfall comes from an unresolved V gene, and the cause of the rest is unknown. This sample holds some 210,000 clones; under 90% were observed only once. The ten largest clones represent around 20% of the sample. Sequenced sample: peripheral blood. These receptors all come from a human donor in a cohort sampled during active COVID-19.

As regards this clone: One junction end disagrees with the germline gene, perhaps due to a read error. The V gene is TRBV3-1 (or the pseudogene TRBV3-2), the J gene TRBJ2-7; D possibly corresponds to TRBD1 (6 bases). CDR3 size: 13 residues. Germline values: CDR1 LGHDT, CDR2 YNNKEL (reference sequence). CDR3: CASSQDIRSGAAF. CDR3 bases: TGTGCCAGCAGCCAAGATATTCGGTCAGGGGCCGCCTTC.

This chain joins TRBV12-3 or TRBV12-4 and TRBJ2-3, with a weak D call TRBD2 (6 bases). The V end was cut by 6 bases, the J end by 0 bases, with 7 bases between. The CDR3 is made up of 13 amino acids. In DNA, the CDR3 is TGTGCCAGCAGCGGGGGAAGCACAGATACGCAGTATTTT. This encodes CASSGGSTDTQYF.

The chain has TRBV28 and TRBJ2-7, with 10 positions matching TRBD2. The CDR3 is 14 amino acids. V lost 6 bases to trimming and J lost 3 bases; unmatched junction nucleotides: 5. CDR1 is MDHEN and CDR2 is SYDVKM in the germline V gene. The CDR3 region is CASSFSGRRYEQYF. CDR3 nucleotides: TGTGCCAGCAGCTTTAGCGGGAGGCGCTACGAGCAGTACTTC.

Comments on this clone: The junction departs from the called germline gene at one end, perhaps through a read error. The chain is built from TRBV6-2 or TRBV6-3 and TRBJ2-3, with D maybe TRBD2 (5 bases). The germline gives CDR1 MNHEY, CDR2 SVGEGT. CDR3 length equals 15 residues. DNA for the CDR3: TGTGCCAGCAGTCTAACTAGAACCCTCACAAATACGCAGTATTTT. It yields the protein CASSLTRTLTNTQYF.

In its sample, this clone was seen once. This rearrangement joins TRBV29-1 to TRBJ2-1; D unresolved. Trimming shortened V by 5 bases and J by 4 bases, and 12 bases separated the two germline ends. Germline V gene lookup returns CDR1 SQVTM and CDR2 ANQGSEA. CDR3 size: 13 residues. CDR3 in amino acids: CSVRGILYNEQFF. As DNA, the CDR3 is TGCAGCGTTCGTGGAATACTATACAATGAGCAGTTCTTC.

This clone was found a few times. The rearrangement joins TRBV7-2 to TRBJ2-1, with D possibly TRBD1 on 5 matching bases. From germline, CDR1 is SGHTA and CDR2 FQGNSA. The CDR3 extends over 16 amino acids. The V end lost 5 bases, the J end lost 1 base, and 15 bases lay between the germline ends. The CDR3 DNA sequence: TGTGCCAGCAGCGGAACAGGTTCCTTTTCCTACAATGAGCAGTTCTTC. Translating it yields CASSGTGSFSYNEQFF.

This chain links TRBV5-1 with TRBJ2-2; D possibly corresponds to TRBD1 (6 bases). This CDR3 has 16 residues. Germline CDR1 SGHRS, CDR2 YFSETQ. Trimming cost V 0 bases and J 1 base, with 10 bases left between them. Here the CDR3 DNA reads TGCGCCAGCAGCTTGGCGGCAGGGGTGAACACCGGGGAGCTGTTTTTT. Protein sequence: CASSLAAGVNTGELFF.

This clone was counted only a few times. The chain has TRBV3-1 (or the pseudogene TRBV3-2) and TRBJ2-2; D remains unclear. Germline loops: CDR1 LGHDT, CDR2 YNNKEL (reference sequence). This CDR3 has 13 residues. V lost 10 bases and J 3 bases, leaving 12 bases between the germline ends. CDR3: CATHGAYTGELFF. The CDR3 nucleotides read TGTGCCACACACGGAGCTTACACCGGGGAGCTGTTTTTT.

The chain uses TRBV6-6 and TRBJ2-3; D ambiguous. The V end was cut by 7 bases, the J end by 0 bases, with 11 bases between. The germline gives CDR1 MNHNY, CDR2 SVGAGI (reference sequence). This CDR3 spans 14 amino acids. This CDR3 is CASTYAGSTDTQYF. As DNA, the CDR3 is TGTGCCAGCACGTATGCAGGTAGCACAGATACGCAGTATTTT.

The chain combines TRBV7-9 with TRBJ1-1, with D unclear. With 4 bases removed from V and 8 bases from J, the gap between germline ends came to 20 bases. The CDR3 sequence is 15 residues long. From germline, CDR1 is SEHNR and CDR2 FQNEAQ (reference sequence). DNA of the CDR3: TGTGCCAGCAGCTCCCTTGAGAGCCAGGCCGAAGAAGCTTTCTTT. Translating it yields CASSSLESQAEEAFF.

The V call is TRBV6-5, the J call TRBJ1-2; TRBD1 agrees at 10 bases. Germline CDR1 and CDR2: MNHEY and SVGAGI. The CDR3 contains 14 residues. With 8 bases clipped from V and 1 base from J, the junction kept 4 bases outside the gene matches. The CDR3 here is CASRRDRGNYGYTF. The CDR3 DNA follows: TGTGCCAGCCGAAGGGACAGGGGTAACTATGGCTACACCTTC.

The rearrangement links TRBV2 to TRBJ2-2; D gene unclear. V lost 4 bases, J lost 4 bases, and 10 bases lay in between. Per germline, CDR1 SNHLY and CDR2 FYNNEI. This CDR3 is built from 14 residues. CDR3 protein: CASSVVPGTGELFF. The CDR3 DNA reads TGTGCCAGCAGTGTGGTTCCCGGCACCGGGGAGCTGTTTTTT.

This CDR3 is CASRLAGGAYEQYV. The DNA of the CDR3 is TGTGCCAGCCGACTAGCGGGGGGAGCCTACGAGCAGTACGTC. The J gene is TRBJ2-7, the V gene TRBV28, with 13 nucleotides matching TRBD2. Looked up from germline, CDR1 is MDHEN and CDR2 is SYDVKM. V lost 8 bases to trimming and J lost 2 bases; unmatched junction nucleotides: 3. This CDR3 spans 14 amino acids.

The chain employs TRBV2 and TRBJ2-7, with a weak D call TRBD2 (5 bases). Germline V lookup: CDR1 SNHLY, CDR2 FYNNEI. The V gene lost 3 bases and the J gene lost 2 bases, with 8 bases spanning the gap. This CDR3 spans 13 amino acids. CDR3 sequence (DNA): TGTGCCAGCAGTGATCGGGATCCCTACGAGCAGTACGTC. Residues: CASSDRDPYEQYV.

The chain recombines TRBV2 with TRBJ2-2; TRBD2 matches 15 bases. Per the germline V gene, CDR1 is SNHLY and CDR2 is FYNNEI. CDR3 size: 15 residues. Losses at the gene ends were 6 bases for V and 6 bases for J; bases not matched to a gene: 2. The CDR3, as DNA: TGTGCCAGCAGAGGACTAGCGGGGGGGGCCGGGGAGCTGTTTTTT. This codes for CASRGLAGGAGELFF.

This chain connects TRBV6-5 to TRBJ1-4; no definite D call. The V gene's germline CDR1 is MNHEY and CDR2 SVGAGI. The CDR3 length is 15 residues. V lost 6 bases to trimming and J lost 2 bases, with 13 bases between them. CDR3 sequence: CASRGGRETNEKLFF. The CDR3 nucleotides are TGTGCCAGCAGGGGAGGGAGGGAGACTAATGAAAAACTGTTTTTT.

V gene TRBV21-1 combines with J gene TRBJ2-7; whether TRBD2, the table's D call, matches the DNA was not checked. TRBV21-1 is assigned pseudogene status. The CDR3 length is 15 residues. CDR3 sequence reads: CASSLGRTLAGVSYF. CDR3 sequence (DNA): TGTGCCAGCAGCCTCGGTCGAACTCTAGCGGGTGTATCGTACTTC.

The J gene is TRBJ1-1, the V gene TRBV2, with 7 bases fitting TRBD1. V was clipped by 8 bases and J by 10 bases; unmatched bases: 4. The CDR3 consists of 10 residues. CDR1 and CDR2 (germline): SNHLY, FYNNEI. The DNA for the CDR3 is TGTGCCAGCGAACAGGGGTTAGCTTTCTTT. This encodes CASEQGLAFF.

This clone was recorded only once. The V and J genes are TRBV27 and TRBJ1-5, with 8 bases lining up with TRBD1. CDR3 length: 15 amino acids. Per germline, CDR1 MNHEY and CDR2 SMNVEV (reference sequence). Germline trimming cut 3 bases from V and 2 bases from J; bases unmatched to any gene: 3. The CDR3 is CASSFGTGGNQPQHF. The CDR3 bases are TGTGCCAGCAGTTTCGGGACAGGCGGCAATCAGCCCCAGCATTTT.

The chain links TRBV6-5 to TRBJ2-5; D gene unclear. This CDR3 has 13 amino acids. CDR1 and CDR2 (germline): MNHEY, SVGAGI. V gave up 7 bases and J gave up 9 bases, with 18 bases separating them. The CDR3 here is CASIVEAQRSQYF. The CDR3 region has the DNA TGTGCCAGCATAGTAGAGGCTCAAAGGTCCCAGTACTTC.

This clone occurred a few times. Here the CDR3 reads CASSLETGYEQYV. CDR3 DNA sequence: TGCGCCAGCAGCCTAGAAACAGGGTACGAGCAGTACGTC. The chain recombines TRBV5-1 with TRBJ2-7, with D tentatively TRBD1 (6 bases). Trimming left V 4 bases short and J 4 bases short, with 12 bases between. The CDR3 covers 13 residues. Germline CDR1 and CDR2: SGHRS and YFSETQ.

The genes are TRBV7-6 and TRBJ1-1; D is possibly TRBD1 (5 bases). Deletions cut 1 base from V and 7 bases from J, with 25 bases between. This CDR3 spans 18 amino acids. Germline V gene sequence: CDR1 SGHVS, CDR2 FNYEAQ. The CDR3 region is CASSLGAGFSPERGEAFF. DNA of the CDR3: TGTGCCAGCAGCTTAGGCGCAGGGTTTAGCCCGGAAAGGGGTGAAGCTTTCTTT.

The J gene is TRBJ2-3, the V gene TRBV7-9, with 10 bases fitting TRBD2. J gave up 10 bases and V 3 bases, and 10 bases lay outside the gene matches. This CDR3 is 15 amino acids long. Germline CDR1 is SEHNR and CDR2 is FQNEAQ (reference sequence). The CDR3 reads CASSLIEREGFAQYF. CDR3 coding DNA: TGTGCCAGCAGCTTGATCGAGCGGGAGGGCTTTGCGCAGTATTTT.

J is TRBJ1-5 and V is TRBV5-8; 8 bases fit TRBD1. The CDR3 loop spans 17 amino acids. Germline trimming cut 3 bases from V and 0 bases from J; bases unmatched to any gene: 8. CDR1 and CDR2 (germline): SGHTS, YDEGEE. The CDR3 here is CASSSGQGAGSNQPQHF. CDR3 sequence (DNA): TGTGCCAGCAGCTCGGGGCAGGGGGCTGGTAGCAATCAGCCCCAGCATTTT.

V is TRBV19 and J is TRBJ2-3, with D unclear. V was cut by 10 bases and J by 2 bases, with 7 bases left in between. The CDR3 is 11 amino acids. Germline CDR1 is LNHDA and CDR2 is SQIVND (reference sequence). The DNA of the CDR3 is TGTGCCACCTTATACACAGATACGCAGTATTTT. Translation gives CATLYTDTQYF.